Shown below are 14 T cell receptor beta chains from a single sample sequenced in a study of beta chain features in type 1 diabetes. Study-level findings and limits: A moderate, significant TCRB CDR3 shortening appeared in type 1 diabetes across four CD4+ subsets.

All of the isolated RNA was reverse transcribed, so expressed TCRB transcripts were sequenced. TCRdb's copy holds only in-frame clones and misses some; the assay was immunoSEQ multiplex PCR. In the table there are roughly 150,000 clones, about 8% of which are singletons. Their antigens are not known. Material: central memory CD4+ T cells from blood. These receptors all come from a woman between 40 and 55 years old with type 1 diabetes.

This clone was counted only a few times. The V and J genes are TRBV9 and TRBJ2-4, with a weak D call TRBD1 (7 bases). The V gene's germline CDR1 is SGDLS and CDR2 YYNGEE. This CDR3 has 14 residues. V lost 3 bases and J lost 10, with 17 bases in between. CDR3 coding DNA: TGTGCCAGCAGCGCCCCGGGGGACAGACGAATTCAGTACTTC. Amino acids: CASSAPGDRRIQYF. The full variable domain, completed using reference TRBV9 and TRBJ2-4, is DSGVTQTPKHLITATGQRVTLRCSPRSGDLSVYWYQQSLDQGLQFLIQYYNGEERAKGNILERFSAQQFPDLHSELNLSSLELGDSALYFCASSAPGDRRIQYFGAGTRLSVL.

V usage is TRBV6-1 and J usage is TRBJ1-2; TRBD1 matches at 7 bases. With V trimmed by 6 bases and J by 5 bases, 6 bases remained unmatched. Germline lookup yields CDR1 MNHNS and CDR2 SASEGT. The CDR3 runs to 13 residues. Here the CDR3 reads CASRETGNYGYTF. CDR3 DNA: TGTGCCAGCAGAGAGACAGGGAATTATGGCTACACCTTC.

The chain joins TRBV5-1 to TRBJ2-5; 9 bases align to TRBD1. The CDR3 extends over 15 amino acids. V shed 7 bases and J 5 bases; nucleotides not matched to a gene: 12. CDR1 SGHRS and CDR2 YFSETQ come from the germline V gene. DNA for the CDR3: TGCGCCAGCTTCGTCCCGGGACAGGGCAGGGAGACCCAGTACTTC. Encoded protein: CASFVPGQGRETQYF.

This chain links TRBV6-5 with TRBJ1-2; D remains ambiguous. With 2 bases removed from V and 10 bases from J, the gap between germline ends came to 8 bases. Per the germline V gene, CDR1 is MNHEY and CDR2 is SVGAGI. The length of the CDR3 is 11 residues. The CDR3 nucleotides read TGTGCCAGCAGTTACGCGCCCCTCTACACCTTC. It is translated as CASSYAPLYTF.

The rearrangement uses TRBV9 and TRBJ1-2, with D unclear. CDR1 is SGDLS and CDR2 is YYNGEE in the germline V gene. The V end was cut by 4 bases, the J end by 3 bases, with 10 bases between. The CDR3 has 13 residues. The CDR3 DNA is TGTGCCAGCAGCCCTGTGGGCCACTATGGCTACACCTTC. Protein sequence: CASSPVGHYGYTF.

This clone appeared a few times. In DNA, the CDR3 is TGCGCCAGCAGCCGGACAGGGTCTAACTATGGCTACACCTTC. Translation gives CASSRTGSNYGYTF. The chain has TRBV5-1 and TRBJ1-2; TRBD1 matches at 8 bases. The CDR3 totals 14 residues. Germline CDR1 is SGHRS and CDR2 is YFSETQ. V lost 4 bases and J lost 0; bases outside the gene matches: 2.

This clone came up a few times. Here the CDR3 reads CASTLAGGNQPQHF. As DNA, the CDR3 is TGTGCCAGCACTCTCGCGGGAGGCAATCAGCCCCAGCATTTT. V and J are TRBV2 and TRBJ1-5; D unresolved. The CDR3 runs 14 residues. Germline assignment: CDR1 SNHLY and CDR2 FYNNEI. V gave up 7 bases and J gave up 2 bases, with 12 bases separating them.

On this clone itself: Other DNA sequences from this sample encode an identical CDR3 as well. The chain carries TRBV18 and TRBJ2-3, with D maybe TRBD1 (5 bases). The V and J ends lost 0 bases and 1 base respectively, with 8 bases between them. Germline lookup yields CDR1 KGHSH and CDR2 LQKENI. The CDR3 extends over 15 amino acids. The CDR3 DNA sequence: TGTGCCAGCTCACCACCTCAGGGCGGCACAGATACGCAGTATTTT. Encoded protein: CASSPPQGGTDTQYF.

The V and J genes are TRBV18 and TRBJ2-5; TRBD2 matches at 14 bases. The CDR3 has 17 residues. The V gene end was trimmed by 2 bases and the J gene end by 2 bases; junction bases not matched to a gene: 4. Per the germline V gene, CDR1 is KGHSH and CDR2 is LQKENI. The CDR3 is CASSPGLAGGTQETQYF. The CDR3 DNA follows: TGTGCCAGCTCACCAGGACTAGCGGGGGGCACACAAGAGACCCAGTACTTC.

This clone was seen ten or more times. Other DNA sequences within the sample encode an identical CDR3. This rearrangement joins TRBV29-1 to TRBJ2-2, with D hard to call. The CDR3 has 14 amino acids. The germline V and J ends were trimmed by 0 bases and 4 bases, with 9 bases remaining between them. Per the germline V gene, CDR1 is SQVTM and CDR2 is ANQGSEA. DNA of the CDR3: TGCAGCGTTGAAGATCCCGGGTCCACCGGGGAGCTGTTTTTT. This codes for CSVEDPGSTGELFF.

V gene TRBV6-1 combines with J gene TRBJ1-2; D remains ambiguous. Germline V gene sequence: CDR1 MNHNS, CDR2 SASEGT. The CDR3 length is 14 residues. The V end was cut by 8 bases, the J end by 2 bases, with 15 bases between. The CDR3 loop reads CASRESKRNYGYTF. The CDR3 bases are TGTGCCAGCCGAGAAAGCAAGAGGAACTATGGCTACACCTTC.

This clone has a handful of counts. The V call is TRBV5-4, the J call TRBJ2-1, with 10 bases aligning to TRBD1. This CDR3 region has 14 residues. The germline CDR1 and CDR2 sequences are SGHNT and YYREEE (reference sequence). The V gene end was trimmed by 4 bases and the J gene end by 6 bases; junction bases not matched to a gene: 4. The CDR3 spells CASSPGDRGNEQFF. The DNA of the CDR3 is TGTGCCAGCAGCCCGGGGGACAGGGGCAATGAGCAGTTCTTC.

The chain has TRBV7-2 and TRBJ2-1; D is possibly TRBD2 (6 bases). This CDR3 contains 16 residues. Between the trimmed V and J ends, which lost 2 bases and 4 bases, there was a span of 15 bases. Germline lookup yields CDR1 SGHTA and CDR2 FQGNSA. In DNA form, the CDR3 reads TGTGCCAGCAGCTTACTTGGGGGAGGAACGTACAATGAGCAGTTCTTC. It specifies CASSLLGGGTYNEQFF.

The chain combines TRBV6-5 with TRBJ2-5; TRBD2 agrees at 8 bases. This CDR3 spans 13 amino acids. Germline-derived CDR1 and CDR2 are MNHEY and SVGAGI. The J segment lost 3 bases and the V segment lost 11 bases, leaving 8 bases of the junction unmatched. The CDR3 here is CAARGGAKETQYF. CDR3 in DNA: TGTGCCGCCCGGGGGGGTGCAAAAGAGACCCAGTACTTC.